This T cell receptor beta chain was identified in a study of T cell clones after liver transplantation. Study context: At least one year of complete immunosuppression withdrawal without enzymes over twice normal defined tolerance.

This CDR3 has 15 amino acids. The junction had 4 bases not matched to a gene; V was cut back by 4 bases and J by 5 bases. The germline gives CDR1 LGHNA, CDR2 YSLEER. Clones were sequenced by immunoSEQ multiplex PCR, and TCRdb holds only the in-frame ones, with some missing. The repertoire consists of 55,000 to 75,000 clones, with about 71% occurring once and the leading ten covering 2.8%. The sample consisted of CD4+ T cells from blood, taken at the roughly 15-month timepoint. The chain combines TRBV4-3 with TRBJ2-2; TRBD2 matches at 10 bases. This receptor was identified in a human patient who received a liver transplant. Some T cells could come from the graft donor. CDR3 nucleotides: TGCGCCAGCAGCCCCGGACTAGCGGCAACCGGGGAGCTGTTTTTT. Translating it yields CASSPGLAATGELFF.